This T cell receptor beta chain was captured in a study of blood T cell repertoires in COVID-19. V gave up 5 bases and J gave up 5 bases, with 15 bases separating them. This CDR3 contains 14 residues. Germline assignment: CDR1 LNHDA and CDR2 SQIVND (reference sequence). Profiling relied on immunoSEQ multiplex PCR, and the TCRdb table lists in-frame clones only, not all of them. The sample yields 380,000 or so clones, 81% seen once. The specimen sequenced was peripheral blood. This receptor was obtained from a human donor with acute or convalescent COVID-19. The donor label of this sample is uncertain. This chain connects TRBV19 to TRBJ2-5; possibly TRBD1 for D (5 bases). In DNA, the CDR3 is TGTGCCAGTAGTTCTAGGAAGGGGATGGAGACCCAGTACTTC. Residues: CASSSRKGMETQYF.